This T cell receptor beta chain was sequenced during a study of blood T cell repertoires in COVID-19. Only in-frame clones appear in the TCRdb table, and some are missing; sequencing was by immunoSEQ multiplex PCR. The data contain 150,000 or so clones, roughly 87% of them singletons. CDR1 is KGHSH, CDR2 LQKENI, per germline. The V and J ends lost 5 bases and 2 bases respectively, with 13 bases between them. CDR3 length: 14 amino acids. The clonotype originates from a woman aged 40 to 50 who had been exposed to COVID-19. The V gene is TRBV18, the J gene TRBJ2-7; a possible D gene is TRBD1 (5 bases). The sample consisted of PBMCs or T cells enriched from blood (not recorded which). The DNA of the CDR3 is TGTGCCAGCTCATCCTTTGACAGAACCTACGAGCAGTACTTC. Its protein is CASSSFDRTYEQYF.